A single sample is the source of the 20 T cell receptor beta chains below, sequenced in a study of monozygotic twins with inflammatory bowel disease. With the 5' RACE reads reprocessed, TCRdb shows one record per CDR3 protein and no DNA. Its listing shows 350,000 to 550,000 distinct CDR3 sequences. Material: blood. Receptors originate from a human donor with ulcerative colitis or Crohn's disease, or a healthy co-twin of an affected twin (not recorded which).

The chain has TRBV10-3 and TRBJ2-3. The V gene's germline CDR1 is ENHRY and CDR2 SYGVKD. The CDR3 runs to 11 residues. The CDR3 loop reads CATAVGDTQYF.

The chain is built from TRBV12-3 or TRBV12-4 and TRBJ2-2; TCRdb designates TRBD1, a call that cannot be tested without DNA. This CDR3 is 13 amino acids long. The CDR3 is CASSSVTGGELFF.

V and J are TRBV12-3 or TRBV12-4 and TRBJ2-4; TCRdb returns TRBD1, unconfirmable since there is no DNA. The CDR3 covers 15 residues. CDR3 loop: CASSFRGGARDIQYF.

The rearrangement uses TRBV7-2 and TRBJ1-3. Germline assignment: CDR1 SGHTA and CDR2 FQGNSA. The CDR3 is 13 residues long. CDR3 loop: CASSPELGNTIYF.

The genes are TRBV5-4 and TRBJ2-1. In germline, CDR1 is SGHNT, CDR2 YYREEE (reference sequence). This CDR3 region has 13 residues. The CDR3 protein is CASSHRSYNEQFF. The full variable domain, rest sourced from reference TRBV5-4 and TRBJ2-1, is ETGVTQSPTHLIKTRGQQVTLRCSSQSGHNTVSWYQQALGQGPQFIFQYYREEENGRGNFPPRFSGLQFPNYSSELNVNALELDDSALYLCASSHRSYNEQFFGPGTRLTVL.

The chain links TRBV18 to TRBJ1-2; as DNA is missing, the TRBD1 call by TCRdb cannot be tested. Per germline, CDR1 KGHSH and CDR2 LQKENI. This CDR3 is 16 amino acids long. The CDR3 is CASSPPIRQGNAGYTF.

J is TRBJ2-1 and V is TRBV5-1. Germline CDR1 and CDR2: SGHRS and YFSETQ. This CDR3 has 12 amino acids. This CDR3 reads CASAIRDNEQFF.

The chain is built from TRBV12-3 or TRBV12-4 and TRBJ1-2; TCRdb indicates TRBD1, and absent DNA this call remains unverified. The CDR3 spans 16 residues. The CDR3 loop is CASSSRPDRAVGGYTF.

J is TRBJ2-5 and V is TRBV7-2; no DNA is available, so the TRBD1 call from TCRdb remains unchecked. Germline V lookup: CDR1 SGHTA, CDR2 FQGNSA. The CDR3 has 13 amino acids. This CDR3 is CASSLRQLPPQYF.

The CDR3 protein is CASSQDFSGGPQHF. The chain combines TRBV3-1 with TRBJ1-5; TCRdb designates TRBD1, a call that cannot be tested without DNA. The length of the CDR3 is 14 residues. Germline V CDR1 and CDR2: LGHDT, YNNKEL (reference sequence).

The chain combines TRBV18 with TRBJ1-1; TCRdb gives TRBD1 as the D gene, but with no DNA this cannot be confirmed. The CDR3 covers 14 residues. Looked up from germline, CDR1 is KGHSH and CDR2 is LQKENI. The CDR3 loop reads CASSPTPGWTEAFF.

The chain recombines TRBV3-1 with TRBJ1-5; without DNA, the TCRdb call of TRBD1 cannot be checked. The germline CDR1 and CDR2 sequences are LGHDT and YNNKEL (reference sequence). There are 13 residues in the CDR3. The CDR3 spells CASSQVETAPQHF.

This sequence joins TRBV12-3 or TRBV12-4 and TRBJ1-1; TCRdb indicates TRBD1, and absent DNA this call remains unverified. The CDR3 has 16 amino acids. The CDR3 is CASRPQGDEGNTEAFF.

The CDR3: CASSQDGDRGSQYF. V gene TRBV3-1 combines with J gene TRBJ2-7; TCRdb designates TRBD1, a call that cannot be tested without DNA. In germline, CDR1 is LGHDT, CDR2 YNNKEL (reference sequence). The length of the CDR3 is 14 residues.

The chain has TRBV5-1 and TRBJ1-4; TCRdb returns TRBD1, unconfirmable since there is no DNA. Germline values: CDR1 SGHRS, CDR2 YFSETQ. This CDR3 spans 15 amino acids. The CDR3 is CASSSGTDWGEKLFF.

The chain recombines TRBV7-9 with TRBJ2-1. This CDR3 has 12 amino acids. The germline V gene encodes CDR1 SEHNR and CDR2 FQNEAQ (reference sequence). The CDR3: CASRSSYNEQFF.

V is TRBV7-2 and J is TRBJ2-1. The V gene's germline CDR1 is SGHTA and CDR2 FQGNSA. This CDR3 has 14 amino acids. The CDR3 here is CASTFLSSYNEQFF.

The genes are TRBV24-1 and TRBJ2-7; TCRdb reports TRBD1, a call that lacks DNA to check it against. There are 15 residues in the CDR3. The germline gives CDR1 KGHDR, CDR2 SFDVKD. CDR3 loop: CATSEGTGSRFEQYF.

V is TRBV6-2 or TRBV6-3 and J is TRBJ2-1; TCRdb designates TRBD1, a call that cannot be tested without DNA. From germline, CDR1 is MNHEY and CDR2 SVGEGT. The CDR3 is made up of 19 amino acids. The chain's CDR3 is CASSSLGSGGSLPYNEQFF.

The chain carries TRBV19 and TRBJ1-2; checking the TCRdb D call of TRBD1 is not possible without DNA. The CDR3 contains 18 residues. Germline loops: CDR1 LNHDA, CDR2 SQIVND (reference sequence). CDR3 residues: CASSFSPDRAEEWYGYTF.